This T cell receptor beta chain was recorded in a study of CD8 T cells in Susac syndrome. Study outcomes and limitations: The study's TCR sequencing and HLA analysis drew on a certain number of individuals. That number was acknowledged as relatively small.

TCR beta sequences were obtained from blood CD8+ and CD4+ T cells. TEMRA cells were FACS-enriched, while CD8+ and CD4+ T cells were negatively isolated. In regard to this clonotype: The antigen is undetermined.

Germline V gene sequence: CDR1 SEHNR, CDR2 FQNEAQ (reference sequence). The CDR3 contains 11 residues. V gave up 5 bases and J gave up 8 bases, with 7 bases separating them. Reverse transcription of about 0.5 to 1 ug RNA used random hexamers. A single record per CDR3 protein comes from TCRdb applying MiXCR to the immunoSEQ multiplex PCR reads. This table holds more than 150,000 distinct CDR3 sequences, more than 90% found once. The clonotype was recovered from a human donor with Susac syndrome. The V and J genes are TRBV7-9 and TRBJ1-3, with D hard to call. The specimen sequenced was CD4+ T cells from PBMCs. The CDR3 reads CASSTEDTIYF. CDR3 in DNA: TGTGCCAGCAGCACGGAAGACACCATATATTTT.